This passage covers 6 T cell receptor beta chains from one sample sequenced in a study of CD8+ T cells in alopecia areata. Peripheral blood, together with lesional scalp punch biopsies, was collected from alopecia areata patients. In each case, RNA was isolated and then reverse transcribed into cDNA as the sequencing template. Generated by immunoSEQ multiplex PCR, the TCRdb table keeps only in-frame clones and is missing some. The data hold about 11,000 clones, with under 65% observed a single time. Input material: skin. The receptors were sampled from a human donor with alopecia areata.

This clone was seen once. For the CDR3, the DNA is TGTGCCTGGAGTGTGGGAGGACTAGAGCAGTACTTC. It is translated as CAWSVGGLEQYF. The genes are TRBV30 and TRBJ2-7; D may be TRBD2 (6 bases). The germline gives CDR1 GTSNPN, CDR2 SVGIG (reference sequence). V lost 0 bases, J lost 7 bases, and 10 bases lay in between. The CDR3 is 12 amino acids.

The chain couples TRBV6-6 to TRBJ2-7; D perhaps matches TRBD1 (6 bases). Germline CDR1 is MNHNY and CDR2 is SVGAGI (reference sequence). This CDR3 is 14 amino acids long. V was shortened by 6 bases and J by 1 base, with 13 bases between the two germline ends. CDR3 coding DNA: TGTGCCAGCAGCCTACAGGGTGGGTCCTACGAGCAGTACTTC. Translating gives CASSLQGGSYEQYF.

The rearrangement joins TRBV2 to TRBJ1-5; D gene unclear. Trimming removed 6 bases at V and 1 base at J, with 13 bases between. The CDR3 has 15 residues. Germline CDR1 is SNHLY and CDR2 is FYNNEI. The chain's CDR3 is CASRSGLESNQPQHF. Here the CDR3 DNA reads TGTGCCAGCAGATCCGGACTGGAAAGCAATCAGCCCCAGCATTTT.

The rearrangement uses TRBV5-8 and TRBJ2-7; 9 nucleotides match TRBD2. This CDR3 is built from 14 residues. The germline V gene has CDR1 SGHTS and CDR2 YDEGEE. Losses at the gene ends were 2 bases for V and 6 bases for J; bases not matched to a gene: 6. The CDR3 protein is CASSFLAGVGEQYF. The DNA for the CDR3 is TGTGCCAGCAGCTTTTTAGCGGGAGTGGGCGAGCAGTACTTC.

This chain connects TRBV5-1 to TRBJ1-5, with D unclear. Germline values: CDR1 SGHRS, CDR2 YFSETQ. The CDR3 contains 14 residues. Trimming pared 4 bases from V and 7 bases from J, leaving 15 bases between. CDR3 in DNA: TGCGCCAGCAGCCCGGCAGATTACGGGCAGCCCCAGCATTTT. This sequence encodes CASSPADYGQPQHF.

CDR3 DNA sequence: TGTGCCAGCAGTGAAGTAGTATATAGCAATCAGCCCCAGCATTTT. Translated, it gives CASSEVVYSNQPQHF. The chain combines TRBV6-1 with TRBJ1-5; D is uncertain. Between the trimmed V and J ends, which lost 1 base and 0 bases, there was a span of 7 bases. The length of the CDR3 is 15 residues. CDR1 and CDR2 from the germline V gene are MNHNS and SASEGT.